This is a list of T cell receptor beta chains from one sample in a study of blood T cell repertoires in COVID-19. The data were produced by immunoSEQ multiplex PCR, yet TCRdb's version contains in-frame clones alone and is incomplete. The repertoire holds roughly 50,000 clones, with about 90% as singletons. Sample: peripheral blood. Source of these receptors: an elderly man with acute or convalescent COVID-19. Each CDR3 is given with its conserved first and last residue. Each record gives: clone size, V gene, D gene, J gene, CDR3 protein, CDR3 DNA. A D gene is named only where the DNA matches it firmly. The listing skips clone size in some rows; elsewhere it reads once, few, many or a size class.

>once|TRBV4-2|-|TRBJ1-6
CASSRAGDDSPLHF
TGTGCCAGCAGTCGGGCAGGGGATGATTCACCCCTCCACTTT
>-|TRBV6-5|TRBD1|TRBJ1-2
CASSTRQGHYGYTF
TGTGCCAGCAGTACCCGACAGGGACACTATGGCTACACCTTC
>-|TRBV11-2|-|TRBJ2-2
CASRSRANTGELFF
TGTGCCAGCAGAAGCCGGGCGAACACCGGGGAGCTGTTTTTT
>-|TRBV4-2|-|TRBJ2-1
CASSFITGRSYNEQFF
TGTGCCAGCAGCTTCATTACAGGGCGCTCCTACAATGAGCAGTTCTTC
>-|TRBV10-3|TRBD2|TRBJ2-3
CAISESGLAGGHTDTQYF
TGTGCCATCAGTGAGTCGGGACTAGCGGGGGGGCACACAGATACGCAGTATTTT
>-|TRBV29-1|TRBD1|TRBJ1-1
CSVRGQGEAFF
TGCAGCGTTAGAGGACAGGGGGAAGCTTTCTTT
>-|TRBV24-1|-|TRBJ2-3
CATSGGWISTDTQYF
TGTGCCACCAGTGGGGGCTGGATAAGCACAGATACGCAGTATTTT
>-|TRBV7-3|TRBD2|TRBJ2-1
CASSSGTSVYNEQFF
TGTGCCAGCAGCTCCGGGACTAGCGTATACAATGAGCAGTTCTTC
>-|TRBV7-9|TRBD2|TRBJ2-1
CASSLEGLAGGRGEQFF
TGTGCCAGCAGCTTAGAAGGCCTAGCGGGGGGGAGAGGTGAGCAGTTCTTC
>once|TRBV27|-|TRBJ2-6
CASSFQGGTGANVLTF
TGTGCCAGCAGTTTCCAGGGTGGCACTGGGGCCAACGTCCTGACTTTC
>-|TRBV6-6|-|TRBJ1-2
CASTNPPTGSGYTF
TGTGCCAGCACTAACCCCCCTACAGGGTCCGGCTACACCTTC
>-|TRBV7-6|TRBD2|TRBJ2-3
CASRPQRGVTDTQYF
TGTGCCAGCAGGCCCCAGCGGGGGGTCACAGATACGCAGTATTTT
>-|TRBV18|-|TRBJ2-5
CASSPSTGRQETQYF
TGTGCCAGCTCACCGTCGACAGGGAGGCAAGAGACCCAGTACTTC
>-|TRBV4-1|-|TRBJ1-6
CASTQSAGGRRDSPLHF
TGCGCCAGCACTCAATCGGCCGGGGGGAGAAGGGATTCACCCCTCCACTTT
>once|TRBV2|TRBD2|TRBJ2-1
CASTGRSGVGNEQFF
TGTGCCAGCACTGGCCGTAGCGGGGTGGGTAATGAGCAGTTCTTC
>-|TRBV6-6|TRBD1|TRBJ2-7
CASSYSTGTGQYEQYF
TGTGCCAGCAGTTACTCAACCGGGACAGGGCAATACGAGCAGTACTTC
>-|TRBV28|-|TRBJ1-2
CASRSSGGSYGYTF
TGTGCCAGCAGATCAAGTGGGGGGAGCTATGGCTACACCTTC
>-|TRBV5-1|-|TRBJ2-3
CASSLMLGLYTDTQYF
TGCGCCAGCAGCTTAATGTTAGGACTATACACAGATACGCAGTATTTT
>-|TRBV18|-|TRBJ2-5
CASSPGGAETQYF
TGTGCCAGCTCACCAGGGGGCGCGGAGACCCAGTACTTC
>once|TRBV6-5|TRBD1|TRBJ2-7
CASSSRTGSSYEQYF
TGTGCCAGCAGTTCTCGGACAGGGAGCTCCTACGAGCAGTACTTC
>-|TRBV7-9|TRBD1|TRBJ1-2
CATTGRQGDGYTF
TGTGCCACGACCGGGCGACAGGGCGATGGCTACACCTTC
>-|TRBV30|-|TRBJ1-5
CAWRARDWYQPQHF
TGTGCCTGGAGGGCCCGGGACTGGTATCAGCCCCAGCATTTT
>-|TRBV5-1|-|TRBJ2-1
CASSFGINYNEQFF
TGCGCCAGCAGCTTCGGGATTAACTACAATGAGCAGTTCTTC
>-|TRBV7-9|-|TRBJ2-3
CASSSLRDTQYF
TGTGCCAGCAGCTCTCTGAGGGATACGCAGTATTTT
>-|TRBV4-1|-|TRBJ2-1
CASSQETGADEQFF
TGCGCCAGCAGCCAAGAAACGGGAGCAGATGAGCAGTTCTTC
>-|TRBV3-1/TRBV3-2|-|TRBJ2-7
CASSRGTPGEQYF
TGTGCCAGCAGCCGGGGGACTCCGGGGGAGCAGTACTTC
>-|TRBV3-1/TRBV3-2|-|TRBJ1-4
CASSQEGGSEKLFF
TGTGCCAGCAGCCAAGAGGGGGGGAGTGAAAAACTGTTTTTT
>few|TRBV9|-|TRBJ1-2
CASSVARGGDMNGYTF
TGTGCCAGCAGCGTCGCCCGGGGGGGGGACATGAATGGCTACACCTTC
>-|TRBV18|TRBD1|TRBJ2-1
CASSPPGGEGYNEQFF
TGTGCCAGCTCACCCCCAGGGGGCGAGGGCTACAATGAGCAGTTCTTC
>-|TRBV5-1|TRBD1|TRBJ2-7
CASSYTTGAYEQYF
TGCGCCAGCAGCTATACCACAGGGGCCTACGAGCAGTACTTC